This T cell receptor (beta chain) was retrieved from a study of graft-versus-host responses after intestinal transplantation. In regard to this clone: Its target is not known.

Profiled with immunoSEQ multiplex PCR; TCRdb holds only in-frame clones, not every one. The sample includes about 85,000 clones, 75% to 95% of them seen just once. General study findings and limits: Those patients showing graft-donor T cell macrochimerism displayed high graft-versus-host to host-versus-graft clonal ratios in allografts.

This CDR3 is built from 15 residues. The V and J ends lost 5 bases and 1 base, in that order; junction bases with no gene match: 6. From germline, CDR1 is MNHNS and CDR2 SASEGT. The specimen comprised unstimulated CD8+ T cells sorted from spleen or lymph node cells, sampled before transplant. The origin of this receptor is a human donor who was the organ donor for an intestinal transplant. The V call is TRBV6-1, the J call TRBJ2-7; 9 bases line up with TRBD1. CDR3 protein: CASSPLGTGSYEQYF. For the CDR3, the DNA is TGTGCCAGCAGTCCCCTAGGGACAGGGTCCTACGAGCAGTACTTC.